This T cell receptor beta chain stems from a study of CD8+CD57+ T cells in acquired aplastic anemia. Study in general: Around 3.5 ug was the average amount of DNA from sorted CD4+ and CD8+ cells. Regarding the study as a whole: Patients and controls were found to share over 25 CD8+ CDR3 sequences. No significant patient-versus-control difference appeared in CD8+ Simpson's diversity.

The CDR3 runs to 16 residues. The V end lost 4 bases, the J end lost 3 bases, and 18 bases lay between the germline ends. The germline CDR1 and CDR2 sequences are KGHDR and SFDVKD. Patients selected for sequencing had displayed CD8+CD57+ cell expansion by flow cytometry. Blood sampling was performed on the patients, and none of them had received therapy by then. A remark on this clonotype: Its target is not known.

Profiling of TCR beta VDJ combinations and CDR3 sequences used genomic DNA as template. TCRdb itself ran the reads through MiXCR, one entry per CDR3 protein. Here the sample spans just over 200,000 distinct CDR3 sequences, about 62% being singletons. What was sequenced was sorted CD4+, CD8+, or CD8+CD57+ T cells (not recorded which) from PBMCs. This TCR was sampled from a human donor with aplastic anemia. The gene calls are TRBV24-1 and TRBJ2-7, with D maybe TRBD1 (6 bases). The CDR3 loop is CATSDSRGLGLYEQYF. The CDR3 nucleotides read TGTGCCACCAGTGACTCCAGGGGTCTAGGCCTCTACGAGCAGTACTTC.